The clone carrying this TCR beta chain showed up many times. The antigen is undetermined. TCRdb processed the multiplex PCR reads anew with MiXCR; each CDR3 protein has one entry. The repertoire consists of fewer than 150,000 distinct CDR3 sequences, with 21% occurring once and the leading ten covering about 2%. Samples came from axillary lymph nodes draining the breast cancer. V lost 4 bases to trimming and J lost 3 bases; unmatched junction nucleotides: 5. Per germline, CDR1 ENHRY and CDR2 SYGVKD. The CDR3 length is 15 residues. This entry comes from a study of breast tumors, draining lymph nodes, adjacent tissues. General study points: The data were judged consistent with most tumor T cells coming from lymph node and expanding in tumor. Tumors had less TCR diversity than lymph nodes, more than nontumor tissue. Tumor and nontumor repertoires were significantly more similar in luminal-like than in basal-like breast cancer. The lymph node origin of tumor T cells was framed as consistent with a hypothesis, not demonstrated.

Sequenced: axillary lymph node tissue. The sequence was obtained from a female donor with breast cancer. Some clones in this sample may be carry-over from other donors' samples. The chain employs TRBV10-3 and TRBJ1-5, with 8 positions matching TRBD1. In DNA, the CDR3 is TGTGCCATCAGTGGGACAGGGTTACCCAATCAGCCCCAGCATTTT. The encoded protein is CAISGTGLPNQPQHF.